This T cell receptor beta chain is drawn from a study of CD8 T cells in ankylosing spondylitis. Whole-study findings and limits: Seemingly characteristic of ankylosing spondylitis blood was a TCR beta motif consisting of 7 or 8 highly homologous variants.

Per the germline V gene, CDR1 is SGHRS and CDR2 is YFSETQ. The CDR3 extends over 17 amino acids. Trimming took 2 bases from V and 6 from J, leaving 21 bases between them. This clonotype has at least ten counts. Its antigen is unidentified. A single record per CDR3 protein comes from TCRdb applying MiXCR to the 5' RACE reads. Altogether about 510,000 distinct CDR3 sequences are present, under 5.5% being singletons, with the ten largest covering roughly 3.5%. This receptor was obtained from a male donor with ankylosing spondylitis. The gene calls are TRBV5-1 and TRBJ1-5; tentative D call: TRBD1 (6 bases). Input material: blood, either unsorted or a sorted T cell fraction (not recorded which). The CDR3 here is CASSLPVEEQGPQPQHF. The CDR3 nucleotides read TGCGCCAGCAGCTTACCGGTCGAGGAACAGGGACCTCAGCCCCAGCATTTT.